This paragraph covers one T cell receptor (beta chain) sequence. Its target antigen remains unknown. No much larger clone exists at a distance of one base, and base qualities are not known. The data stem from a study of control samples from healthy donors and cancer patients (dated by TCRdb to about 2020). Based on the germline V gene (reference sequence), the CDR1 and CDR2 sequences are LNHDA and SQIVND. The CDR3 measures 14 amino acids from cysteine to phenylalanine. Just CDR3 DNA is preserved here, 42 bases in frame from base 1. Relative to germline, V is 8 bases shorter and J is 2 bases shorter, with 15 bases between their ends. The library was generated by the immunoSEQ multiplex PCR assay. TCRdb provides this immuneACCESS table in a form limited to in-frame rearrangements. Some clones are lacking; in checked studies, under half of them reflect an unresolved V gene, and why the rest are absent is not known. This sample is represented by about 51,000 clones; about 92% of them were singletons. The ten largest clonotypes hold about 1.4% of the sample.

This sequence uses TRBV19 and TRBJ1-1; the D region possibly corresponds to TRBD1 (5 bases align). Sequencing input: PBMCs. This TCR derives from a man aged 40-49 years with colorectal cancer. The CDR3 reads CASWGGVLNTEAFF. The nucleotides are TGTGCCAGTTGGGGGGGGGTCCTAAACACTGAAGCTTTCTTT.